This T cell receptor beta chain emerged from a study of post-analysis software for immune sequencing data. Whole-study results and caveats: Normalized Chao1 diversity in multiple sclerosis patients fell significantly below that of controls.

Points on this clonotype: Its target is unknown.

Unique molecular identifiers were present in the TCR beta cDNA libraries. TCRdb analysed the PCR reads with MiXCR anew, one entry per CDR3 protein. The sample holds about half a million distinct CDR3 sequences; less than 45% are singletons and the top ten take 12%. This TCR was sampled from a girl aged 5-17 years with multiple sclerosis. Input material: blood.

The chain's CDR3 is CSVESVLKTQYF. CDR3 bases: TGCAGCGTTGAATCTGTCCTGAAGACCCAGTACTTC. The gene calls are TRBV29-1 and TRBJ2-5, with D hard to call. The length of the CDR3 is 12 residues. Trimming stripped 2 bases from V and 6 bases from J, with 10 bases between. Germline V gene data show CDR1 as SQVTM and CDR2 as ANQGSEA.